This passage covers 8 T cell receptor beta chains from one sample sequenced in a study of vaccination and CD4 T cells after COVID-19. Once obtained from cultured CD4+ T cells, the DNA was sequenced using the Oncomine TCR Beta short-read assay. TCRdb reprocessed the PCR reads with MiXCR, giving one entry per CDR3 protein. The sample yields about 23,000 distinct CDR3 sequences, about 35% seen once. Regarding time point: late sampling 161 to 241 days after vaccination in a few convalescent patients. Regarding treatment: approximately 10-day PBMC culture with coronavirus spike peptide pools or control peptides (ViraFEST assay). Antigen specificity for these receptors is unknown. This specimen consisted of CD4+ T cells from blood, cultured in vitro, obtained about 7 months after SARS-CoV-2 vaccination. The receptors derive from a human donor who had recovered from COVID-19.

In this sample, this clonotype turned up a few times. In DNA, the CDR3 is TGCAGTGCTGGACTGACTAACACTGAAGCTTTCTTT. This gives the protein CSAGLTNTEAFF. The V and J genes are TRBV20-1 and TRBJ1-1; D call uncertain. Deletions cut 5 bases from V and 2 bases from J, with 9 bases between. Germline lookup yields CDR1 DFQATT and CDR2 SNEGSKA (reference sequence). CDR3 length: 12 amino acids.

In this sample, this clonotype turned up a few times. V usage is TRBV11-1 and J usage is TRBJ2-1, with no clear D. Trimming removed 0 bases at V and 2 bases at J, with 5 bases between. This CDR3 comprises 14 residues. CDR1 and CDR2 from the germline V gene are SGHAT and FQDESV (reference sequence). The DNA of the CDR3 is TGTGCCAGCAGCTTAGCGCCCACCTACAATGAGCAGTTCTTC. It codes for CASSLAPTYNEQFF.

This clonotype was recorded once. The rearrangement joins TRBV5-5 to TRBJ2-5, with a weak D call TRBD1 (8 bases). Trimming removed 7 bases from V and 4 bases from J, with 17 bases in between. The CDR3 sequence is 14 residues long. The germline CDR1 and CDR2 sequences are SGHKS and YYEKEE (reference sequence). This CDR3 is CASRVTGGGETQYF. The CDR3, as DNA: TGTGCCAGCCGGGTAACAGGGGGGGGAGAGACCCAGTACTTC.

The chain employs TRBV4-1 and TRBJ2-7; D possibly corresponds to TRBD2 (6 bases). The CDR3 consists of 15 residues. Germline V lookup: CDR1 MGHRA, CDR2 YSYEKL. Trimming removed 0 bases at V and 3 bases at J, with 12 bases between. The CDR3 region has the DNA TGCGCCAGCAGCCAAGAGCTCCAGACTAGCTACGAGCAGTACTTC. Its translation is CASSQELQTSYEQYF.

The gene calls are TRBV6-1 and TRBJ1-2; 8 positions match TRBD1. From germline, CDR1 is MNHNS and CDR2 SASEGT. The CDR3 totals 15 residues. The junction had 10 bases not matched to a gene; V was cut back by 6 bases and J by 4 bases. CDR3 region: CASSRWPGGPYGYTF. The CDR3 DNA follows: TGTGCCAGCAGCCGATGGCCAGGGGGCCCCTATGGCTACACCTTC.

This rearrangement joins TRBV7-2 to TRBJ2-1; TRBD1 matches at 7 bases. Trimming took 0 bases from V and 3 from J; bases not matched to a gene: 5. From germline, CDR1 is SGHTA and CDR2 FQGNSA. The CDR3 runs to 16 residues. The DNA for the CDR3 is TGTGCCAGCAGCTTAGCGCTAAGGACAGGCTACAATGAGCAGTTCTTC. Translated, it gives CASSLALRTGYNEQFF.

This clonotype has just a few counts. The rearrangement uses TRBV20-1 and TRBJ2-5, with TRBD1 identical over 8 bases. V was pared by 5 bases and J by 7 bases, with 18 bases of the junction left unmatched. The CDR3 covers 16 residues. Germline CDR1 DFQATT, CDR2 SNEGSKA (reference sequence). The CDR3: CSAPDTGQGDVGTQYF. CDR3 DNA sequence: TGCAGTGCTCCTGACACTGGACAGGGTGACGTGGGGACCCAGTACTTC.

A few counts support this clonotype. The J gene is TRBJ1-2, the V gene TRBV6-5, with TRBD1 as a possible D gene (5 bases). The CDR3 has 13 residues. The germline V gene has CDR1 MNHEY and CDR2 SVGAGI. Trimming removed 0 bases at V and 7 bases at J, with 9 bases between. The CDR3 region has the DNA TGTGCCAGCAGTTACTCGGGCAGGGCTGGCTACACCTTC. This codes for CASSYSGRAGYTF.